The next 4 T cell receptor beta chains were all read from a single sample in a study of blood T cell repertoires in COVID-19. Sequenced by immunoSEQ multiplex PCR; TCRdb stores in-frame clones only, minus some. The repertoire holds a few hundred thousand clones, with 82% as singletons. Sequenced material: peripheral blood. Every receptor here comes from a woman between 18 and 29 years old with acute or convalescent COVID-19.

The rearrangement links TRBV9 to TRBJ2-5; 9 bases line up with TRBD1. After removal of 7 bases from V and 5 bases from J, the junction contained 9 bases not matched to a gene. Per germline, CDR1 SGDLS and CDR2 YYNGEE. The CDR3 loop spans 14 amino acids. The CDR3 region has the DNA TGTGCCAGCTCCAAACAGGGGGCAGGGGAGACCCAGTACTTC. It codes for CASSKQGAGETQYF.

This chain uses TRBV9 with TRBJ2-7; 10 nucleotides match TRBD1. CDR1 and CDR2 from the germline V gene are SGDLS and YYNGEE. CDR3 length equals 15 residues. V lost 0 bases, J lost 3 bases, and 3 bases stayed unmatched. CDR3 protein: CASSVAGTGDYEQYF. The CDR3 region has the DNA TGTGCCAGCAGCGTAGCCGGGACAGGGGACTACGAGCAGTACTTC.

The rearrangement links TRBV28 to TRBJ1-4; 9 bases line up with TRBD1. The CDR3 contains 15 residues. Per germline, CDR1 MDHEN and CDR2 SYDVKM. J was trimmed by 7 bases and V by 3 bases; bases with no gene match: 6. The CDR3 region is CASSLPGQGIEKLFF. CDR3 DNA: TGTGCCAGCAGTTTGCCGGGACAGGGAATTGAAAAACTGTTTTTT.

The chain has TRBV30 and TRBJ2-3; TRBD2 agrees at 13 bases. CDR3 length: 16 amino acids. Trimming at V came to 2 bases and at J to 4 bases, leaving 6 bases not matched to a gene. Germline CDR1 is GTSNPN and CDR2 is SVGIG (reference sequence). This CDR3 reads CAWSLGTSGNADTQYF. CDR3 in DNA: TGTGCCTGGAGTTTGGGGACTAGCGGGAATGCAGATACGCAGTATTTT.